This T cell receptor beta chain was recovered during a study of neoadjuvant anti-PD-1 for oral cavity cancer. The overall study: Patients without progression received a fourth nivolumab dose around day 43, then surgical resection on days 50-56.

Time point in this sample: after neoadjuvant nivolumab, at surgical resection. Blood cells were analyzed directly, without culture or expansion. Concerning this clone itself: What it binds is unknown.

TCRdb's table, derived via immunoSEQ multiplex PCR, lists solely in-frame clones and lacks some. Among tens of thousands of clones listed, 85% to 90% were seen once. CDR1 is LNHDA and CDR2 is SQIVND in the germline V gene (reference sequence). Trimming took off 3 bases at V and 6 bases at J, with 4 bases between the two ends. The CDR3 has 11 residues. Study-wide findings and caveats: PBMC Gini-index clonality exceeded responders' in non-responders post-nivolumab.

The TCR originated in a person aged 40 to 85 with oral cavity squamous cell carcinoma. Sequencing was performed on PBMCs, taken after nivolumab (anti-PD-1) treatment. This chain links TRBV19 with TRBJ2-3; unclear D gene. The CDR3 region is CASSIWDTQYF. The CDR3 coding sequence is TGTGCCAGTAGTATTTGGGATACGCAGTATTTT. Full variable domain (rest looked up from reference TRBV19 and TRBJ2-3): DGGITQSPKYLFRKEGQNVTLSCEQNLNHDAMYWYRQDPGQGLRLIYYSQIVNDFQKGDIAEGYSVSREKKESFPLTVTSAQKNPTAFYLCASSIWDTQYFGPGTRLTVL.